This T cell receptor beta chain was documented in a study of blood T cell repertoires in COVID-19. About the research overall: PBMCs, B-cell-depleted T cells, or T cells provided the cDNA or gDNA that made up the material.

The CDR3 is 15 amino acids. Germline V CDR1 and CDR2: LGHDT, YNNKEL (reference sequence). V lost 1 base, J lost 2 bases, and 10 bases lay in between. In the authors' workflow: Researchers report that nucleated cell counts were estimated from reference gene primer amplification. The table came from immunoSEQ multiplex PCR; TCRdb's copy has only in-frame clones and leaves some out. The V and J calls and clone size are taken from that table; D and trimming were inferred from the DNA. The sample includes around 460,000 clones, roughly 89% of them seen just once. The chain is built from TRBV3-1 (or the pseudogene TRBV3-2) and TRBJ2-3; no clear D. The source material was peripheral blood. The clonotype comes from a man between 18 and 35 years old with COVID-19, enrolled during active disease. The CDR3 protein is CASSQAPVSTDTQYF. DNA for the CDR3: TGTGCCAGCAGCCAAGCCCCGGTGTCCACAGATACGCAGTATTTT.